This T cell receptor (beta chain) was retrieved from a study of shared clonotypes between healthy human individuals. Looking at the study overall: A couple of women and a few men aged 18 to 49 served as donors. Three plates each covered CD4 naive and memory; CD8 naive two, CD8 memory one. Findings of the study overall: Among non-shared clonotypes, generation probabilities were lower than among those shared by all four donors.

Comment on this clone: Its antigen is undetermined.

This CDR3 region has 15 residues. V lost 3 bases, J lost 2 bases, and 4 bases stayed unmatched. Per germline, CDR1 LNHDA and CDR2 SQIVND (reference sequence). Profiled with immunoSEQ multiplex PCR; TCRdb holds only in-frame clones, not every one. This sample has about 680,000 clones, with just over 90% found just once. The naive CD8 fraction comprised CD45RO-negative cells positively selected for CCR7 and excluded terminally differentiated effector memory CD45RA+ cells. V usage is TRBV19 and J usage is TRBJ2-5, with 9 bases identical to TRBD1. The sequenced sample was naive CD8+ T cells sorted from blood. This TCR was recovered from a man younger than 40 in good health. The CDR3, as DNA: TGTGCCAGTAGTATTTGGGACAGGGAGCAAGAGACCCAGTACTTC. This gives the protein CASSIWDREQETQYF.